The 30 T cell receptor beta chains below come from one sample, sequenced in a study of T cell responses to AZD1222 COVID-19 vaccine. The data were produced by immunoSEQ multiplex PCR, yet TCRdb's version contains in-frame clones alone and is incomplete. The table includes about 190,000 clones, around 92% detected once. Sequenced here: peripheral blood, sampled on day 0 of AZD1222 vaccination. These receptors all come from an adult in good health.

The genes are TRBV19 and TRBJ1-4; the match to TRBD1 covers 8 bases. V lost 6 bases to trimming and J lost 1 base; unmatched junction nucleotides: 7. This CDR3 comprises 16 residues. Germline loops: CDR1 LNHDA, CDR2 SQIVND (reference sequence). CDR3 amino acids: CASSDAGGETNEKLFF. CDR3 nucleotides: TGTGCCAGTAGCGATGCAGGGGGCGAAACTAATGAAAAACTGTTTTTT.

The chain uses TRBV19 and TRBJ2-2, with D perhaps matching TRBD1 (6 bases). The CDR3 has 15 residues. Per germline, CDR1 LNHDA and CDR2 SQIVND (reference sequence). V lost 5 bases and J 2 bases, leaving 12 bases between the germline ends. CDR3 DNA sequence: TGTGCCAGTAGTTGGGGGCAGGGAAACACCGGGGAGCTGTTTTTT. Amino acid sequence: CASSWGQGNTGELFF. The whole variable domain, remainder taken from reference TRBV19 and TRBJ2-2, is DGGITQSPKYLFRKEGQNVTLSCEQNLNHDAMYWYRQDPGQGLRLIYYSQIVNDFQKGDIAEGYSVSREKKESFPLTVTSAQKNPTAFYLCASSWGQGNTGELFFGEGSRLTVL.

The gene calls are TRBV20-1 and TRBJ1-5; D might be TRBD1 (6 bases). CDR3 size: 14 residues. Germline V gene data show CDR1 as DFQATT and CDR2 as SNEGSKA (reference sequence). V was shortened by 3 bases and J by 1 base, with 10 bases between the two germline ends. The CDR3 reads CSASGQLSNQPQHF. As DNA, the CDR3 is TGCAGTGCTAGTGGACAGTTAAGCAATCAGCCCCAGCATTTT.

The rearrangement joins TRBV7-9 to TRBJ1-1; D remains unclear. Germline values: CDR1 SEHNR, CDR2 FQNEAQ (reference sequence). Between the trimmed V and J ends, which lost 2 bases and 0 bases, there was a span of 10 bases. The CDR3 extends over 15 amino acids. For the CDR3, the DNA is TGTGCCAGCAGCTTACTCCTAGGCATGAACACTGAAGCTTTCTTT. Protein sequence: CASSLLLGMNTEAFF. The whole variable domain, remainder taken from reference TRBV7-9 and TRBJ1-1, is DTGVSQNPRHKITKRGQNVTFRCDPISEHNRLYWYRQTLGQGPEFLTYFQNEAQLEKSRLLSDRFSAERPKGSFSTLEIQRTEQGDSAMYLCASSLLLGMNTEAFFGQGTRLTVV.

The rearrangement links TRBV2 to TRBJ2-4; 8 nucleotides align to TRBD1. Germline CDR1 SNHLY, CDR2 FYNNEI. Germline trimming cut 4 bases from V and 6 bases from J; bases unmatched to any gene: 14. The CDR3 contains 17 residues. CDR3 in amino acids: CASSASRGTGGGNIQYF. The DNA for the CDR3 is TGTGCCAGCAGTGCAAGCCGCGGGACAGGTGGAGGAAACATTCAGTACTTC.

The chain uses TRBV3-1 (or the pseudogene TRBV3-2) and TRBJ2-2; perhaps TRBD2 as D (6 bases). CDR1 and CDR2 (germline): LGHDT, YNNKEL (reference sequence). The CDR3 covers 14 residues. V was pared by 4 bases and J by 6 bases, with 12 bases between. The CDR3 nucleotides are TGTGCCAGCAGCCGACTGGGGGAGGCCGGGGAGCTGTTTTTT. Protein sequence: CASSRLGEAGELFF.

The J gene is TRBJ2-5, the V gene TRBV2; TRBD2 matches at 10 bases. The germline CDR1 and CDR2 sequences are SNHLY and FYNNEI. The CDR3 has 14 amino acids. V lost 4 bases to trimming and J lost 4 bases; unmatched junction nucleotides: 3. The CDR3 DNA sequence: TGTGCCAGCAGTGCCTGGACTAGCGGAGAGACCCAGTACTTC. This translates into CASSAWTSGETQYF. The full variable domain, rest sourced from reference TRBV2 and TRBJ2-5, is EPEVTQTPSHQVTQMGQEVILRCVPISNHLYFYWYRQILGQKVEFLVSFYNNEISEKSEIFDDQFSVERPDGSNFTLKIRSTKLEDSAMYFCASSAWTSGETQYFGPGTRLLVL.

The rearrangement links TRBV18 to TRBJ1-2; unclear D gene. Germline V gene sequence: CDR1 KGHSH, CDR2 LQKENI. This CDR3 spans 14 amino acids. Trimming left V 0 bases short and J 6 bases short, with 11 bases between. In nucleotides, the CDR3 is TGTGCCAGCTCACCACCGTACAGCCGGCATGGCTACACCTTC. It codes for CASSPPYSRHGYTF.

The genes are TRBV28 and TRBJ1-4, with D uncertain. CDR3 size: 13 residues. Trimming left V 5 bases short and J 5 bases short, with 9 bases between. CDR1 and CDR2 from the germline V gene are MDHEN and SYDVKM. The CDR3 coding sequence is TGTGCCAGCAGTGGATATTCGAATGAAAAACTGTTTTTT. Translated, it gives CASSGYSNEKLFF.

CDR3 nucleotides: TGTGCCAGCAGCCAAAGGCTCGCGATCGAAGCTTTCTTT. This translates into CASSQRLAIEAFF. V is TRBV3-1 (or the pseudogene TRBV3-2) and J is TRBJ1-1; unclear D gene. This CDR3 region has 13 residues. V was shortened by 2 bases and J by 8 bases, with 12 bases between the two germline ends. Germline CDR1 is LGHDT and CDR2 is YNNKEL (reference sequence).

This clone was recorded only once. The V gene is TRBV5-1, the J gene TRBJ1-1; 7 positions match TRBD1. CDR1 and CDR2 (germline): SGHRS, YFSETQ. V shed 3 bases, J shed 3 bases, and the junction held 5 bases outside the gene matches. The CDR3 consists of 14 residues. The CDR3 DNA reads TGCGCCAGCAGCTCCGGGACAGCGTACACTGAAGCTTTCTTT. Amino acids: CASSSGTAYTEAFF. The full variable domain, its missing parts supplied by reference TRBV5-1 and TRBJ1-1, is KAGVTQTPRYLIKTRGQQVTLSCSPISGHRSVSWYQQTPGQGLQFLFEYFSETQRNKGNFPGRFSGRQFSNSRSEMNVSTLELGDSALYLCASSSGTAYTEAFFGQGTRLTVV.

This clone showed up just once. The gene calls are TRBV19 and TRBJ1-5; 7 bases align to TRBD1. V lost 7 bases to trimming and J lost 3 bases; unmatched junction nucleotides: 9. The CDR3 has 15 amino acids. The V gene's germline CDR1 is LNHDA and CDR2 SQIVND (reference sequence). CDR3 bases: TGTGCCAGTACTACAACGGGACAGCTCAATCAGCCCCAGCATTTT. It specifies CASTTTGQLNQPQHF.

V usage is TRBV7-3 and J usage is TRBJ1-6, with D possibly matching TRBD1 (5 bases). CDR3 length equals 15 residues. The V end lost 0 bases, the J end lost 9 bases, and 12 bases lay between the germline ends. From germline, CDR1 is SGHTA and CDR2 FQGTGA. CDR3 in amino acids: CASSLTGAGTSPLHF. In nucleotides, the CDR3 is TGTGCCAGCAGCTTAACAGGGGCAGGGACTTCACCCCTCCACTTT.

The count of this clone is one. The chain employs TRBV28 and TRBJ1-6; 11 nucleotides align to TRBD1. The CDR3 consists of 18 residues. V was pared by 3 bases and J by 5 bases, with 9 bases of the junction left unmatched. Germline V gives CDR1 MDHEN, CDR2 SYDVKM. CDR3: CASSLTPGTGGDNSPLHF. DNA of the CDR3: TGTGCCAGCAGTTTGACGCCCGGGACAGGGGGAGATAATTCACCCCTCCACTTT.

In nucleotides, the CDR3 is TGTGCCAGCAGTTTAACTGGGGGTCAGCCCCAGCATTTT. It yields the protein CASSLTGGQPQHF. The rearrangement uses TRBV27 and TRBJ1-5; possible D gene TRBD1, 5 bases. Germline loops: CDR1 MNHEY, CDR2 SMNVEV (reference sequence). Trimming left V 2 bases short and J 6 bases short, with 8 bases between. The CDR3 is 13 amino acids.

About this clone: The sample has other DNA sequences that encode this CDR3 too. The CDR3 DNA reads as TGTGCCAGCAGCTTAAGCTCAGGAAACACCATATATTTT. Its protein product is CASSLSSGNTIYF. This sequence joins TRBV7-3 and TRBJ1-3; D remains unclear. Looked up from germline, CDR1 is SGHTA and CDR2 is FQGTGA. The CDR3 spans 13 residues. Deletions cut 1 base from V and 4 bases from J, with 5 bases between.

The rearrangement joins TRBV6-5 to TRBJ1-2, with D uncertain. The germline V gene has CDR1 MNHEY and CDR2 SVGAGI. CDR3 length equals 14 residues. Between the trimmed V and J ends, which lost 7 bases and 6 bases, there was a span of 18 bases. In nucleotides, the CDR3 is TGTGCCAGCACCCCCCGTTGGGTGGAGGATGGCTACACCTTC. Translation: CASTPRWVEDGYTF.

The chain combines TRBV28 with TRBJ1-6; D may be TRBD1 (5 bases). From germline, CDR1 is MDHEN and CDR2 SYDVKM. V was pared by 8 bases and J by 8 bases, with 10 bases between. The CDR3 consists of 12 residues. The CDR3 sequence: CASGDGDSPLHF. CDR3 coding DNA: TGTGCCAGCGGGGACGGAGATTCACCCCTCCACTTT. Together with reference TRBV28 and TRBJ1-6, the CDR3 gives the full variable domain: DVKVTQSSRYLVKRTGEKVFLECVQDMDHENMFWYRQDPGLGLRLIYFSYDVKMKEKGDIPEGYSVSREKKERFSLILESASTNQTSMYLCASGDGDSPLHFGNGTRLTVT.

This chain joins TRBV14 and TRBJ2-7; D might be TRBD2 (5 bases). Germline CDR1 SGHDN, CDR2 FVKESK. Trimming shortened V by 0 bases and J by 0 bases, and 18 bases separated the two germline ends. This CDR3 spans 18 amino acids. CDR3 protein: CASSQEGIKTINSYEQYF. The CDR3, as DNA: TGTGCCAGCAGCCAAGAAGGGATTAAGACTATTAACTCCTACGAGCAGTACTTC.

The chain uses TRBV5-4 and TRBJ2-7; D is uncertain. The V end was cut by 1 base, the J end by 0 bases, with 5 bases between. Germline assignment: CDR1 SGHNT and CDR2 YYREEE (reference sequence). The CDR3 is 13 residues long. CDR3 bases: TGTGCCAGCAGCTTGCCCCACTCCTACGAGCAGTACTTC. Protein product: CASSLPHSYEQYF.

This chain joins TRBV4-2 and TRBJ1-4; D is unclear. Trimming took off 0 bases at V and 7 bases at J, with 12 bases between the two ends. CDR3 length: 15 residues. Germline values: CDR1 LGHNA, CDR2 YNFKEQ. The DNA of the CDR3 is TGTGCCAGCAGCCAAGATCAAGGGATCGGTGAAAAACTGTTTTTT. Translated: CASSQDQGIGEKLFF.

V is TRBV6-5 and J is TRBJ1-6; TRBD1 is a possible D gene (6 bases). Germline V CDR1 and CDR2: MNHEY, SVGAGI. The CDR3 loop spans 13 amino acids. V was clipped by 7 bases and J by 7 bases, with 11 bases between them. CDR3 sequence: CASMWQGNSPLHF. The CDR3 nucleotides are TGTGCCAGCATGTGGCAGGGGAATTCACCCCTCCACTTT.

The chain has TRBV28 and TRBJ1-5; D is possibly TRBD1 (6 bases). This CDR3 has 15 amino acids. Trimming pared 5 bases from V and 7 bases from J, leaving 18 bases between. Germline CDR1 is MDHEN and CDR2 is SYDVKM. CDR3 bases: TGTGCCAGCAGTCCAGACAGGTCCTGGAGGCAGCCCCAGCATTTT. This sequence encodes CASSPDRSWRQPQHF.

This chain connects TRBV11-2 to TRBJ2-5, with unresolved D. CDR3 size: 12 residues. Trimming removed 5 bases from V and 2 bases from J, with 6 bases in between. Germline loops: CDR1 SGHAT, CDR2 FQNNGV. CDR3 bases: TGTGCCAGCAGCCGCACGCAAGAGACCCAGTACTTC. Translated: CASSRTQETQYF.

V gene TRBV19 combines with J gene TRBJ2-7; tentatively, D is TRBD1 (6 bases). The V gene's germline CDR1 is LNHDA and CDR2 SQIVND (reference sequence). Trimming took off 5 bases at V and 8 bases at J, with 13 bases between the two ends. CDR3 size: 12 residues. The CDR3 here is CASSVVQGQQYF. CDR3 nucleotides: TGTGCCAGTAGTGTCGTACAGGGCCAGCAGTACTTC.

In nucleotides, the CDR3 is TGTGCCTGGAGCCTAGGAGGGGGTTACACTGAAGCTTTCTTT. Its translation: CAWSLGGGYTEAFF. V gene TRBV30 combines with J gene TRBJ1-1, with D tentatively TRBD1 (6 bases). The germline V gene has CDR1 GTSNPN and CDR2 SVGIG (reference sequence). V was shortened by 3 bases and J by 3 bases, with 14 bases between the two germline ends. The length of the CDR3 is 14 residues.

This clone was picked up one time. This sequence joins TRBV10-2 and TRBJ2-2; weak D call: TRBD2 (6 bases). V lost 3 bases and J lost 7, with 21 bases in between. Germline assignment: CDR1 WSHSY and CDR2 SAAADI. This CDR3 region has 17 residues. CDR3 loop: CASSDYLFRRGGGELFF. Written as DNA, the CDR3 is TGCGCCAGCAGTGATTATTTGTTTCGGAGGGGCGGCGGGGAGCTGTTTTTT.

This clone appeared once. V gene TRBV3-1 (or the pseudogene TRBV3-2) combines with J gene TRBJ1-2; TRBD1 agrees at 8 bases. Germline CDR1 reads LGHDT; CDR2 reads YNNKEL (reference sequence). The CDR3 length is 14 residues. The ends lost 4 bases at V and 7 bases at J; junction bases unmatched: 8. The CDR3: CASSRPGTGRGYTF. The CDR3 nucleotides read TGTGCCAGCAGCCGGCCCGGGACAGGACGTGGCTACACCTTC.

V and J are TRBV5-1 and TRBJ1-1; no firm D call. CDR3 length equals 13 residues. Germline-derived CDR1 and CDR2 are SGHRS and YFSETQ. V was trimmed by 5 bases and J by 5 bases, leaving 13 bases between them. For the CDR3, the DNA is TGCGCCAGCAGTTCGGGCTTCCGGACTGAAGCTTTCTTT. Translation gives CASSSGFRTEAFF.

The chain carries TRBV7-8 and TRBJ1-2; 11 positions agree with TRBD1. CDR1 is SGHVS and CDR2 is FQNEAQ in the germline V gene. CDR3 length: 14 amino acids. The V segment lost 5 bases and the J segment 5 bases; nucleotides outside the gene matches: 4. The CDR3, as DNA: TGTGCCAGCAGCCCGGGACAGGGGGGGTATGGCTACACCTTC. Translation gives CASSPGQGGYGYTF.